This TCR beta chain was captured in a study of Ad26.COV2.S vaccination and SARS-CoV-2 variants. Study summary: The Ad26.COV2.S arm of the COV1001 trial was where the donor was placed. Once, or twice with 56 days between doses, Ad26.COV2.S was given intramuscularly. Overall study results and limits: The analyses of TCR breadth and depth may have understated the size of total T cell responses. Vaccine and placebo groups showed comparable non-spike TCR breadth.

The method was immunoSEQ multiplex PCR; TCRdb's version includes in-frame clones alone and lacks a portion of them. The table records over 400,000 clones, 92% of them present only once. Turning to this clone: The antigen is not known.

V was pared by 0 bases and J by 2 bases, with 11 bases between. Looked up from germline, CDR1 is LNHNV and CDR2 is YYDKDF (reference sequence). This CDR3 contains 15 residues. Treatment specified: roughly 20 received Ad26.COV2.S at low or high dose, single or two shots; 5 received placebo; per-sample allocation not given. Following the first vaccine or placebo injection, samples were taken on day 63. The chain couples TRBV15 to TRBJ2-7; D is perhaps TRBD1 (6 bases). This sample comprised peripheral blood, obtained in a trial of Ad26.COV2.S vaccine versus placebo. The sequence was collected from a person aged 18-60 years who received the Ad26.COV2.S COVID-19 vaccine or a placebo. The CDR3 region has the DNA TGTGCCACCAGCAGAGATCCGGGACAAACCTACGAGCAGTACTTC. Its translation is CATSRDPGQTYEQYF. The full variable domain, completed using reference TRBV15 and TRBJ2-7, is DAMVIQNPRYQVTQFGKPVTLSCSQTLNHNVMYWYQQKSSQAPKLLFHYYDKDFNNEADTPDNFQSRRPNTSFCFLDIRSPGLGDTAMYLCATSRDPGQTYEQYFGPGTRLTVT.